These T cell receptor beta chains were read from a single sample in a study of blood T cell repertoires in COVID-19. This table comes from immunoSEQ multiplex PCR, and its TCRdb copy is limited to in-frame clones, with some not included. In the table there are some 290,000 clones, roughly 79% of which are singletons. The sequenced sample was peripheral blood. The source is a woman in her sixties or seventies with active or convalescent COVID-19. CDR3s include the opening cysteine and the closing phenylalanine or tryptophan. A D gene is named only where the DNA matches it firmly. Only some rows state a clone size, as once, few, many or a class for expanded clones.

D gene: -
V gene: TRBV15
clone size: once
J gene: TRBJ2-2
CDR3 protein: CATSRVPFGELFF
CDR3 DNA: TGTGCCACCAGCAGAGTCCCGTTCGGGGAGCTGTTTTTT

D gene: TRBD1
V gene: TRBV5-1
clone size: -
J gene: TRBJ2-7
CDR3 protein: CASSTGGSSSYEQYF
CDR3 DNA: TGCGCCAGCAGCACAGGGGGCTCCAGCTCCTACGAGCAGTACTTC

D gene: TRBD1
V gene: TRBV11-2
clone size: -
J gene: TRBJ2-1
CDR3 protein: CASSLGTGSEQFF
CDR3 DNA: TGTGCCAGCAGCTTAGGGACAGGGTCCGAGCAGTTCTTC

D gene: TRBD1
V gene: TRBV27
clone size: -
J gene: TRBJ1-2
CDR3 protein: CASSLTGGAYGYTF
CDR3 DNA: TGTGCCAGCAGCCTCACAGGGGGTGCCTATGGCTACACCTTC

D gene: TRBD1
V gene: TRBV28
clone size: once
J gene: TRBJ1-2
CDR3 protein: CASSTRTGSPYGYTF
CDR3 DNA: TGTGCCAGCAGTACTCGGACAGGGTCCCCTTATGGCTACACCTTC

D gene: TRBD1
V gene: TRBV10-3
clone size: -
J gene: TRBJ2-7
CDR3 protein: CAISWTGFFAYEQYF
CDR3 DNA: TGTGCCATCAGCTGGACAGGGTTTTTCGCCTACGAGCAGTACTTC

D gene: -
V gene: TRBV11-3
clone size: -
J gene: TRBJ2-1
CDR3 protein: CASSRGGNNEQFF
CDR3 DNA: TGTGCCAGCAGCAGGGGCGGGAACAATGAGCAGTTCTTC

D gene: TRBD1
V gene: TRBV19
clone size: -
J gene: TRBJ1-3
CDR3 protein: CASSETGATGNTIYF
CDR3 DNA: TGTGCCAGTAGTGAAACAGGGGCTACTGGAAACACCATATATTTT

D gene: TRBD2
V gene: TRBV5-1
clone size: -
J gene: TRBJ2-3
CDR3 protein: CASGGAGEIADTQYF
CDR3 DNA: TGCGCCAGCGGGGGAGCGGGGGAAATTGCAGATACGCAGTATTTT

D gene: TRBD1
V gene: TRBV5-1
clone size: once
J gene: TRBJ2-7
CDR3 protein: CASSPGGTGFYEQYF
CDR3 DNA: TGCGCCAGCAGCCCCGGGGGGACAGGGTTCTACGAGCAGTACTTC